Shown below are 27 T cell receptor beta chains from a single sample sequenced in a study of CD8 T cells in ankylosing spondylitis (dated by TCRdb to about 2017). Library generation was performed with 5' RACE. Instrument on record: Illumina HiSeq 2500. TCRdb reworked the public reads: Q25 trimming with fastp, MiXCR clone assembly, productive beta chains retained. Identical CDR3 proteins give one entry, which carries the most common genes and DNA. The table for this sample lists around 160,000 distinct CDR3 sequences; approximately 10% of them were counted only once. Almost 30% of the sample is held by the ten biggest clonotypes. Sequencing was carried out using blood, either unsorted or a sorted T cell fraction (not recorded which). The origin of the receptors is a male donor with ankylosing spondylitis or in good health (not recorded which).

Many counts were recorded for this clonotype. This rearrangement joins TRBV12-3 or TRBV12-4 to TRBJ2-1, with D hard to call. The CDR3 spans 13 residues. V lost 5 bases, J lost 0 bases, and 5 bases lay in between. As DNA, the CDR3 is TGTGCCAGCAGTCTTAGCTCCTACAATGAGCAGTTCTTC. As protein: CASSLSSYNEQFF.

This clonotype was detected ten times or more. The chain has TRBV20-1 and TRBJ2-7, with D maybe TRBD2 (6 bases). The CDR3 has 13 residues. Germline CDR1 is DFQATT and CDR2 is SNEGSKA (reference sequence). V lost 3 bases, J lost 4 bases, and 13 bases lay in between. CDR3 protein: CSASYQGLYEQYF. CDR3 in DNA: TGCAGTGCTAGTTACCAGGGACTTTACGAGCAGTACTTC.

In its sample, this clonotype was seen many times. The genes are TRBV5-1 and TRBJ2-3; 12 nucleotides agree with TRBD2. This CDR3 spans 16 amino acids. With 3 bases clipped from V and 4 bases from J, the junction kept 6 bases outside the gene matches. Germline V gene data show CDR1 as SGHRS and CDR2 as YFSETQ. The CDR3 DNA reads TGCGCCAGCAGCTCCCGCCTAGCGGGAGGGGCAGATACGCAGTATTTT. It encodes CASSSRLAGGADTQYF.

This clonotype was recorded a few times. The V gene is TRBV7-2, the J gene TRBJ1-3; the D gene is possibly TRBD1 (5 bases). From germline, CDR1 is SGHTA and CDR2 FQGNSA. The CDR3 has 16 amino acids. V lost 1 base and J lost 0, with 10 bases in between. For the CDR3, the DNA is TGTGCCAGCAGCTTAGTGGCGGGGGGCTCTGGAAACACCATATATTTT. This encodes CASSLVAGGSGNTIYF.

This clonotype has more than one count but fewer than ten. The chain carries TRBV7-6 and TRBJ2-3; D unclear. CDR1 and CDR2 from the germline V gene are SGHVS and FNYEAQ. Between the trimmed V and J ends, which lost 5 bases and 4 bases, there was a span of 16 bases. The CDR3 has 15 amino acids. The chain's CDR3 is CASSIDTLDPDTQYF. The CDR3 DNA reads TGTGCCAGCAGCATCGACACCCTCGATCCAGATACGCAGTATTTT.

As to this clonotype: Since a much larger clone is just one base distant, this may be a read error. The CDR3 sequence is CACSEAWIYGYTF. CDR3 in DNA: TGTGCCTGCAGTGAAGCTTGGATCTATGGCTACACCTTC. The rearrangement uses TRBV6-1 and TRBJ1-2; D is unclear. CDR1 and CDR2 from the germline V gene are MNHNS and SASEGT. The CDR3 runs 13 residues.

In its sample, this clonotype was seen a few times. J is TRBJ2-3 and V is TRBV5-1; D is unresolved. CDR1 and CDR2 from the germline V gene are SGHRS and YFSETQ. V shed 7 bases and J shed 5 bases, with 8 bases lying between them. The CDR3 is made up of 11 amino acids. This CDR3 reads CASELGDTQYF. The CDR3 region has the DNA TGCGCCAGCGAACTCGGAGATACGCAGTATTTT.

In its sample, this clonotype was seen a few times. This chain uses TRBV29-1 with TRBJ1-4, with D possibly matching TRBD1 (5 bases). Trimming stripped 4 bases from V and 8 bases from J, with 11 bases between. Germline lookup yields CDR1 SQVTM and CDR2 ANQGSEA. The CDR3 has 12 amino acids. The CDR3 sequence is CSVVGREEKLFF. CDR3 coding DNA: TGCAGCGTTGTCGGCAGGGAAGAAAAACTGTTTTTT.

This clonotype has only a few counts. The chain is built from TRBV29-1 and TRBJ2-1, with a tentative D call TRBD2 (5 bases). The CDR3 is 14 residues long. CDR1 is SQVTM, CDR2 ANQGSEA, per germline. V dropped 3 bases and J dropped 4 bases, with 13 bases sitting between them. The CDR3 region has the DNA TGCAGCGTTGACGGGCTAGCAGATTACAATGAGCAGTTCTTC. Translating it yields CSVDGLADYNEQFF.

Concerning this clonotype itself: A much larger clone differs from this one at a single base, so this may be a read error. This rearrangement joins TRBV12-3 or TRBV12-4 to TRBJ1-4; D might be TRBD1 (5 bases). The CDR3 has 19 residues. The CDR3: CASSLTGGLGTTPNAKLFF. The CDR3 DNA reads as TGTGCCAGCAGTCTAACGGGGGGTCTGGGAACTACGCCTAATGCAAAACTGTTTTTT.

This clonotype has at least ten counts. The chain couples TRBV29-1 to TRBJ2-5; D is perhaps TRBD1 (6 bases). CDR1 and CDR2 (germline): SQVTM, ANQGSEA. The CDR3 contains 12 residues. V shed 3 bases and J shed 4 bases, with 9 bases lying between them. The CDR3 reads CSVEQGTETQYF. CDR3 nucleotides: TGCAGCGTTGAGCAGGGGACAGAGACCCAGTACTTC.

In this sample, this clonotype turned up many times. The chain couples TRBV14 to TRBJ2-5; 8 bases are shared with TRBD1. The germline gives CDR1 SGHDN, CDR2 FVKESK. This CDR3 comprises 18 residues. The V segment lost 1 base and the J segment 0 bases; nucleotides outside the gene matches: 10. The CDR3 loop reads CASSQVGTGTNYQETQYF. For the CDR3, the DNA is TGTGCCAGCAGCCAAGTTGGGACAGGAACCAACTACCAAGAGACCCAGTACTTC.

This chain joins TRBV5-1 and TRBJ2-7, with unresolved D. CDR3 length equals 12 residues. Germline V gives CDR1 SGHRS, CDR2 YFSETQ. Trimming pared 4 bases from V and 4 bases from J, leaving 9 bases between. CDR3 DNA: TGCGCCAGCAGCATCCTGGGATACGAGCAGTACTTC. Translating it yields CASSILGYEQYF.

This clonotype was recorded many times. The chain has TRBV27 and TRBJ2-7; 7 positions agree with TRBD2. This CDR3 spans 13 amino acids. The germline V gene encodes CDR1 MNHEY and CDR2 SMNVEV (reference sequence). J lost 4 bases, V lost 10 bases, and 10 bases had no gene match. Here the CDR3 DNA reads TGTGCCACACGCCGGGGGGAGAGGTACGAGCAGTACTTC. This codes for CATRRGERYEQYF.

This clonotype was found many times. This sequence joins TRBV29-1 and TRBJ2-1; D is uncertain. The CDR3 is 13 residues long. Germline CDR1 is SQVTM and CDR2 is ANQGSEA. Trimming shortened V by 4 bases and J by 4 bases, and 11 bases separated the two germline ends. The CDR3 region is CSVGSAQYNEQFF. CDR3 DNA: TGCAGCGTTGGGTCAGCCCAATACAATGAGCAGTTCTTC.

Notes on this clonotype: Given a much more abundant clone one base away, this may be a read error. This chain joins TRBV12-3 or TRBV12-4 and TRBJ2-1; no clear D gene. The CDR3 runs to 14 residues. Trimming left V 3 bases short and J 2 bases short, with 8 bases between. In DNA form, the CDR3 reads TGTGCCAGCAGTTTCAAAAGAGCCTACAATGAGCAGTTCTTC. Amino acids: CASSFKRAYNEQFF.

This clonotype showed up just a few times. The rearrangement links TRBV2 to TRBJ2-1, with 9 bases that match TRBD1. Trimming removed 4 bases from V and 5 bases from J; junction bases left unmatched: 3. CDR1 and CDR2 from the germline V gene are SNHLY and FYNNEI. The CDR3 has 14 residues. CDR3 sequence (DNA): TGTGCCAGCAGTGTTAGGACAGGGGACAATGAGCAGTTCTTC. This translates into CASSVRTGDNEQFF.

On this clonotype: Since a much larger clone is just one base distant, this may be a read error. The chain couples TRBV3-1 to TRBJ2-3; D is perhaps TRBD2 (7 bases). The V end lost 4 bases, the J end lost 5 bases, and 19 bases lay between the germline ends. The CDR3 runs to 16 residues. Germline V lookup: CDR1 LGHDT, CDR2 YNNKEL (reference sequence). This chain's CDR3 is CASSPPGRGVVDTQYF. DNA of the CDR3: TGTGCCAGCAGCCCTCCTGGGAGGGGGGTAGTAGATACGCAGTATTTT.

The chain recombines TRBV3-1 with TRBJ1-1; unclear D gene. Trimming took off 4 bases at V and 0 bases at J, with 6 bases between the two ends. Germline V lookup: CDR1 LGHDT, CDR2 YNNKEL (reference sequence). The CDR3 totals 13 residues. CDR3: CASSRSMNTEAFF. For the CDR3, the DNA is TGTGCCAGCAGCCGGTCTATGAACACTGAAGCTTTCTTT.

This clonotype has at least ten counts. J is TRBJ2-1 and V is TRBV12-3 or TRBV12-4, with 7 bases matching TRBD1. The J segment lost 4 bases and the V segment lost 6 bases, leaving 6 bases of the junction unmatched. This CDR3 is 14 amino acids long. CDR3: CASRWDRGYNEQFF. The DNA of the CDR3 is TGTGCCAGCAGGTGGGACAGAGGATACAATGAGCAGTTCTTC.

This clonotype was seen ten or more times. The rearrangement joins TRBV6-1 to TRBJ1-3; D might be TRBD1 (6 bases). The CDR3 contains 15 residues. The ends were cut back, 6 bases at V and 0 bases at J, with 12 bases in the middle. Germline assignment: CDR1 MNHNS and CDR2 SASEGT. The CDR3 region is CASSAGQGSGNTIYF. The CDR3 DNA sequence: TGTGCCAGCAGCGCGGGACAAGGCTCTGGAAACACCATATATTTT.

This clonotype has only a few counts. CDR3 loop: CASSLTGRGYGYTF. The CDR3 DNA reads as TGTGCCAGCAGCCTGACAGGGAGGGGCTATGGCTACACCTTC. The chain is built from TRBV12-3 or TRBV12-4 and TRBJ1-2; 7 nucleotides line up with TRBD1. The CDR3 consists of 14 residues. V lost 6 bases and J lost 4; bases outside the gene matches: 8.

This clonotype was observed a few times. The chain uses TRBV12-3 or TRBV12-4 and TRBJ1-3; D is perhaps TRBD1 (5 bases). The CDR3 consists of 15 residues. V was shortened by 6 bases and J by 0 bases, with 12 bases between the two germline ends. This chain's CDR3 is CASRPQALSGNTIYF. CDR3 coding DNA: TGTGCCAGCAGGCCACAGGCCCTCTCTGGAAACACCATATATTTT.

CDR3 sequence (DNA): TGTGCCAGCAGCCTTACCGGGACGGATCGCGAGCAGTACTTC. Amino acid sequence: CASSLTGTDREQYF. The gene calls are TRBV12-3 or TRBV12-4 and TRBJ2-7, with D perhaps matching TRBD1 or TRBD2 (5 bases each). This CDR3 region has 14 residues. The germline V and J ends were trimmed by 6 bases and 6 bases, with 18 bases remaining between them.

This rearrangement joins TRBV6-5 to TRBJ1-3; D gene ambiguous. This CDR3 has 15 residues. Trimming removed 0 bases from V and 2 bases from J, with 8 bases in between. Germline CDR1 reads MNHEY; CDR2 reads SVGAGI. The CDR3 here is CASSYSTGTGNTIYF. The CDR3 DNA reads as TGTGCCAGCAGTTACTCAACGGGGACTGGAAACACCATATATTTT.

In regard to this clonotype: A much larger clone lies a single base off, so this may be a read error. The rearrangement links TRBV7-6 to TRBJ2-3; D might be TRBD1 (6 bases). From germline, CDR1 is SGHVS and CDR2 FNYEAQ. This CDR3 is 15 amino acids long. CDR3 region: CVSSLGTGYTDTQYF. In DNA, the CDR3 is TGTGTCAGCAGCTTAGGAACAGGGTACACAGATACGCAGTATTTT. Using reference TRBV7-6 and TRBJ2-3 for the parts outside the CDR3, the full variable domain is GAGVSQSPRYKVTKRGQDVALRCDPISGHVSLYWYRQALGQGPEFLTYFNYEAQQDKSGLPNDRFSAERPEGSISTLTIQRTEQRDSAMYRCVSSLGTGYTDTQYFGPGTRLTVL.

This clonotype was seen only a few times. The chain links TRBV6-1 to TRBJ1-5; perhaps TRBD1 as D (6 bases). The ends were cut back, 9 bases at V and 2 bases at J, with 17 bases in the middle. The CDR3 totals 15 residues. Germline V gene data show CDR1 as MNHNS and CDR2 as SASEGT. CDR3 DNA: TGTGCCAGTACTTTAAGCAGGGGCGGCAATCAGCCCCAGCATTTT. It is translated as CASTLSRGGNQPQHF.